This TCR beta chain was sequenced in a study of blood T cell repertoires in COVID-19. With 0 bases removed from V and 0 bases from J, the gap between germline ends came to 15 bases. The CDR3 extends over 18 amino acids. Looked up from germline, CDR1 is SNHLY and CDR2 is FYNNEI. Sequenced by immunoSEQ multiplex PCR; TCRdb stores in-frame clones only, minus some. The sample consists of around 28,000 clones, 85% of them appearing once. This clone came up once. The rearrangement joins TRBV2 to TRBJ1-3; perhaps TRBD1 as D (5 bases). The TCR sequence derives from a human donor in a cohort sampled during active COVID-19. The specimen sequenced was peripheral blood. This CDR3 is CASSEAVRGYHSGNTIYF. The CDR3 DNA sequence: TGTGCCAGCAGTGAAGCGGTTAGGGGATATCACTCTGGAAACACCATATATTTT.